A single sample is the source of the 20 T cell receptor beta chains below, sequenced in a study of CD8+ T cells in alopecia areata. The treatment: oral pan-JAK inhibitor, 5-10 mg twice daily. Reverse transcribed after extraction, RNA yielded cDNA as the sequencing template. Method: immunoSEQ multiplex PCR; TCRdb's copy keeps in-frame clones and lacks some. The sample lists approximately 300,000 clones; roughly 60% were seen once. This specimen was CD4+ T cells sorted from blood, taken at week 24, from a patient treated with tofacitinib. These receptors were collected from a human donor with alopecia areata.

A word on this clone: Within the sample, other DNA sequences also encode this same CDR3. The gene calls are TRBV18 and TRBJ2-5, with D hard to call. V was cut by 3 bases and J by 1 base, with 3 bases left in between. The CDR3 runs to 12 residues. The germline gives CDR1 KGHSH, CDR2 LQKENI. CDR3 DNA: TGTGCCAGCTCACCCGTCCAAGAGACCCAGTACTTC. This sequence encodes CASSPVQETQYF.

This clone turned up a few times. V usage is TRBV14 and J usage is TRBJ1-4; D call uncertain. Trimming removed 4 bases from V and 3 bases from J, with 6 bases in between. CDR3 length equals 13 residues. Germline V lookup: CDR1 SGHDN, CDR2 FVKESK. CDR3 in amino acids: CASSRQSNEKLFF. The CDR3 coding sequence is TGTGCCAGCAGCCGACAATCTAATGAAAAACTGTTTTTT.

J is TRBJ2-7 and V is TRBV28, with D possibly TRBD1 on 5 matching bases. The length of the CDR3 is 12 residues. Trimming removed 10 bases at V and 2 bases at J, with 12 bases between. Looked up from germline, CDR1 is MDHEN and CDR2 is SYDVKM. CDR3 nucleotides: TGTGCCATCCAGGGTACCCCCTACGAGCAGTACTTC. It encodes CAIQGTPYEQYF.

With respect to this clone: Other nucleotide sequences in the sample specify the same CDR3. V and J are TRBV7-2 and TRBJ2-3, with D hard to call. Germline values: CDR1 SGHTA, CDR2 FQGNSA. The length of the CDR3 is 12 residues. The V gene lost 4 bases and the J gene lost 2 bases, with 4 bases spanning the gap. The CDR3 DNA follows: TGTGCCAGCAGCTCATACACAGATACGCAGTATTTT. Translated, it gives CASSSYTDTQYF.

A note on this clone: The sample carries other DNA sequences with the same CDR3. V and J are TRBV30 and TRBJ2-7, with D unresolved. CDR1 and CDR2 from the germline V gene are GTSNPN and SVGIG (reference sequence). This CDR3 is built from 11 residues. The V gene lost 0 bases and the J gene lost 4 bases, with 4 bases spanning the gap. CDR3 protein: CAWSVRYEQYF. The CDR3 DNA reads TGTGCCTGGAGTGTACGTTACGAGCAGTACTTC. Using reference TRBV30 and TRBJ2-7 for the parts outside the CDR3, the full variable domain is SQTIHQWPATLVQPVGSPLSLECTVEGTSNPNLYWYRQAAGRGLQLLFYSVGIGQISSEVPQNLSASRPQDRQFILSSKKLLLSDSGFYLCAWSVRYEQYFGPGTRLTVT.

The chain joins TRBV19 to TRBJ1-1; 7 nucleotides line up with TRBD1. The germline V gene has CDR1 LNHDA and CDR2 SQIVND (reference sequence). V lost 6 bases, J lost 2 bases, and 6 bases stayed unmatched. This CDR3 has 14 amino acids. CDR3 amino acids: CASRIQGRNTEAFF. The CDR3 nucleotides are TGTGCCAGTAGAATACAGGGGAGAAACACTGAAGCTTTCTTT.

The gene calls are TRBV9 and TRBJ1-6, with D perhaps TRBD1 (5 bases). V was shortened by 3 bases and J by 9 bases, with 10 bases between the two germline ends. The CDR3 runs to 13 residues. The germline gives CDR1 SGDLS, CDR2 YYNGEE. The DNA for the CDR3 is TGTGCCAGCAGCGCGCAGGGCAGTTCACCCCTCCACTTT. It encodes CASSAQGSSPLHF.

CDR3 in DNA: TGTGCCTGGAGTGACCGGACGGGGGCTTATGGCTACACCTTC. Translating it yields CAWSDRTGAYGYTF. The chain links TRBV30 to TRBJ1-2; the D gene is possibly TRBD1 (6 bases). This CDR3 comprises 14 residues. The V gene lost 1 base and the J gene lost 5 bases, with 14 bases spanning the gap. The germline V gene has CDR1 GTSNPN and CDR2 SVGIG (reference sequence).

This chain connects TRBV6-6 to TRBJ2-4, with D perhaps being TRBD1 or TRBD2 (5 bases each). V lost 9 bases to trimming and J lost 9 bases, with 15 bases between them. Germline V CDR1 and CDR2: MNHNY, SVGAGI (reference sequence). The CDR3 contains 12 residues. The CDR3 here is CASSRGVGIQYF. CDR3 in DNA: TGTGCCAGTTCCCGAGGGGTCGGCATTCAGTACTTC.

This clone has more than one count but fewer than ten. The rearrangement joins TRBV4-2 to TRBJ2-1, with 9 bases identical to TRBD2. Looked up from germline, CDR1 is LGHNA and CDR2 is YNFKEQ. V lost 3 bases and J lost 4; bases outside the gene matches: 10. The CDR3 sequence is 17 residues long. CDR3 sequence reads: CASSHAGGAGGYNEQFF. The DNA for the CDR3 is TGTGCCAGCAGCCACGCCGGGGGAGCGGGGGGATACAATGAGCAGTTCTTC.

This clone was seen a few times. Other DNA sequences within the sample encode an identical CDR3. The J gene is TRBJ2-7, the V gene TRBV30, with no clear D. This CDR3 spans 14 amino acids. Trimming left V 3 bases short and J 1 base short, with 13 bases between. Germline V gene data show CDR1 as GTSNPN and CDR2 as SVGIG (reference sequence). This CDR3 reads CAWRIRGSSYEQYF. As DNA, the CDR3 is TGTGCCTGGAGAATCCGAGGCAGTTCCTACGAGCAGTACTTC.

The chain recombines TRBV15 with TRBJ2-5, with a possible D match to TRBD2 (5 bases). The CDR3 has 15 amino acids. Germline V gene data show CDR1 as LNHNV and CDR2 as YYDKDF (reference sequence). Trimming removed 0 bases from V and 1 base from J, with 9 bases in between. The CDR3 coding sequence is TGTGCCACCAGCAGAGATCGAGGGCTCCAAGAGACCCAGTACTTC. Amino acid sequence: CATSRDRGLQETQYF. The whole variable domain, filled in from reference TRBV15 and TRBJ2-5, reads DAMVIQNPRYQVTQFGKPVTLSCSQTLNHNVMYWYQQKSSQAPKLLFHYYDKDFNNEADTPDNFQSRRPNTSFCFLDIRSPGLGDTAMYLCATSRDRGLQETQYFGPGTRLLVL.

The J gene is TRBJ1-4, the V gene TRBV29-1, with D possibly being TRBD1 (6 bases). Deletions cut 4 bases from V and 5 bases from J, with 8 bases between. The CDR3 is 12 amino acids. Per the germline V gene, CDR1 is SQVTM and CDR2 is ANQGSEA. CDR3 region: CSVARGNEKLFF. DNA of the CDR3: TGCAGCGTTGCCAGGGGCAATGAAAAACTGTTTTTT.

The chain recombines TRBV6-5 with TRBJ2-2; 8 positions agree with TRBD1. Germline CDR1 MNHEY, CDR2 SVGAGI. The CDR3 totals 15 residues. The J segment lost 4 bases and the V segment lost 5 bases, leaving 6 bases of the junction unmatched. The DNA for the CDR3 is TGTGCCAGCAGTCACTGGACAGGGCGCACCGGGGAGCTGTTTTTT. As protein: CASSHWTGRTGELFF.

This chain joins TRBV15 and TRBJ2-7; 7 bases align to TRBD2. With V trimmed by 5 bases and J by 2 bases, 15 bases remained unmatched. Germline CDR1 and CDR2: LNHNV and YYDKDF (reference sequence). CDR3 length: 17 amino acids. The CDR3 sequence is CATSFYSYTGGTYEQYF. CDR3 sequence (DNA): TGTGCCACCAGCTTTTACTCCTACACGGGAGGAACCTACGAGCAGTACTTC.

This clone was detected once. The chain links TRBV30 to TRBJ2-1; 7 bases are shared with TRBD2. Germline CDR1 is GTSNPN and CDR2 is SVGIG (reference sequence). The CDR3 sequence is 13 residues long. The trim removed 2 bases at V and 5 bases at J, leaving 3 bases unmatched. The DNA for the CDR3 is TGTGCCTGGAGTCGGGGGGACCACAATGAGCAGTTCTTC. Its translation is CAWSRGDHNEQFF.

Remarks on this clone: At one end the junction does not follow the germline gene, possibly because of a read error. The J gene is TRBJ2-3, the V gene TRBV23-1; D not resolved. TRBV23-1 is treated as an ORF (open reading frame) with a function not yet certain. CDR3 length: 10 amino acids. This CDR3 reads CASSHPNPAF. The CDR3 DNA is TGCGCCAGCAGTCACCCTAATCCCGCTTTT.

The J gene is TRBJ2-7, the V gene TRBV4-1; no clear D gene. The length of the CDR3 is 13 residues. In germline, CDR1 is MGHRA, CDR2 YSYEKL. V lost 4 bases, J lost 0 bases, and 7 bases lay in between. The CDR3 sequence is CASSRQTSYEQYF. The CDR3 DNA reads TGCGCCAGCAGCCGGCAGACCTCCTACGAGCAGTACTTC.

This clone has a single count. The chain employs TRBV2 and TRBJ1-1; 8 nucleotides match TRBD1. CDR1 and CDR2 (germline): SNHLY, FYNNEI. V lost 5 bases to trimming and J lost 6 bases; unmatched junction nucleotides: 5. The CDR3 has 13 residues. CDR3 nucleotides: TGTGCCAGCAGTACTACAGGGGGAGCTGAAGCTTTCTTT. The encoded protein is CASSTTGGAEAFF.

This clone was recorded a few times. The V gene is TRBV11-2, the J gene TRBJ2-7; possibly TRBD2 for D (5 bases). V was cut by 6 bases and J by 3 bases, with 15 bases left in between. The CDR3 totals 14 residues. Germline V gene lookup returns CDR1 SGHAT and CDR2 FQNNGV. The CDR3 sequence is CASRKEGRVYEQYF. For the CDR3, the DNA is TGTGCCAGCAGAAAAGAGGGAAGGGTCTACGAGCAGTACTTC.